The 29 T cell receptor beta chains in this list originate from one sample, sequenced in a study of blood T cell repertoires in COVID-19. Generated by immunoSEQ multiplex PCR, the TCRdb table keeps only in-frame clones and is missing some. Among tens of thousands of clones listed, more than 75% were seen once. Sequencing was performed on peripheral blood. The source of these receptors is an elderly woman with active or convalescent COVID-19.

This clone was seen more than once but under ten times. The J gene is TRBJ1-5, the V gene TRBV2, with D uncertain. The germline V gene has CDR1 SNHLY and CDR2 FYNNEI. The CDR3 has 14 residues. Deletions cut 1 base from V and 0 bases from J, with 4 bases between. In DNA form, the CDR3 reads TGTGCCAGCAGTGAAGACAGTAGCAATCAGCCCCAGCATTTT. It translates to CASSEDSSNQPQHF.

This chain uses TRBV2 with TRBJ2-7, with D unclear. The germline CDR1 and CDR2 sequences are SNHLY and FYNNEI. This CDR3 spans 15 amino acids. V gave up 1 base and J gave up 3 bases, with 13 bases separating them. This CDR3 reads CASSEGIGQNYEQYF. CDR3 bases: TGTGCCAGCAGTGAAGGTATTGGGCAGAACTACGAGCAGTACTTC.

This clone was recorded once. V usage is TRBV30 and J usage is TRBJ1-1; no definite D call. The V end was cut by 2 bases, the J end by 3 bases, with 10 bases between. The CDR3 contains 13 residues. Germline CDR1 is GTSNPN and CDR2 is SVGIG (reference sequence). This CDR3 is CAWSTERDTEAFF. The CDR3, as DNA: TGTGCCTGGAGTACTGAGAGGGACACTGAAGCTTTCTTT.

The chain has TRBV27 and TRBJ2-7, with 8 bases lining up with TRBD1. Germline V gene sequence: CDR1 MNHEY, CDR2 SMNVEV (reference sequence). The V gene end was trimmed by 2 bases and the J gene end by 2 bases; junction bases not matched to a gene: 5. This CDR3 has 15 amino acids. The CDR3 DNA reads as TGTGCCAGCAGTTTACACGGACAGGGAACCTACGAGCAGTACTTC. Translating gives CASSLHGQGTYEQYF.

J is TRBJ2-2 and V is TRBV9; maybe TRBD2 (5 bases). CDR1 and CDR2 (germline): SGDLS, YYNGEE. Trimming left V 4 bases short and J 4 bases short, with 11 bases between. The CDR3 extends over 14 amino acids. Here the CDR3 DNA reads TGTGCCAGCAGCCCTATCGGACTCACCGGGGAGCTGTTTTTT. Its translation is CASSPIGLTGELFF. Looking up the rest from reference TRBV9 and TRBJ2-2 gives the full variable domain: DSGVTQTPKHLITATGQRVTLRCSPRSGDLSVYWYQQSLDQGLQFLIQYYNGEERAKGNILERFSAQQFPDLHSELNLSSLELGDSALYFCASSPIGLTGELFFGEGSRLTVL.

The genes are TRBV4-1 and TRBJ1-1; possibly TRBD1 for D (5 bases). The CDR3 length is 16 residues. Trimming shortened V by 4 bases and J by 0 bases, and 15 bases separated the two germline ends. Germline lookup yields CDR1 MGHRA and CDR2 YSYEKL. DNA of the CDR3: TGCGCCAGCAGCCGAGCTGGGGGGATCATGAACACTGAAGCTTTCTTT. Amino acids: CASSRAGGIMNTEAFF.

In its sample, this clone was seen once. The CDR3 region is CASSATWAGTEAFF. The CDR3 DNA reads as TGTGCCAGCAGCGCGACGTGGGCGGGCACTGAAGCTTTCTTT. V and J are TRBV7-2 and TRBJ1-1, with no clear D. The CDR3 is made up of 14 amino acids. In germline, CDR1 is SGHTA, CDR2 FQGNSA. V lost 5 bases and J lost 4, with 14 bases in between.

This clone came up once. The chain has TRBV7-2 and TRBJ2-7, with 10 bases that match TRBD1. The CDR3 extends over 13 amino acids. The germline gives CDR1 SGHTA, CDR2 FQGNSA. J was trimmed by 6 bases and V by 5 bases; bases with no gene match: 4. The CDR3 region is CASSGDRGFEQYF. The CDR3 DNA reads TGTGCCAGCAGCGGGGACAGGGGCTTCGAGCAGTACTTC.

This clone was picked up one time. This chain links TRBV6-6 with TRBJ1-2; 8 bases are shared with TRBD1. The V gene's germline CDR1 is MNHNY and CDR2 SVGAGI (reference sequence). The CDR3 is 11 residues long. Trimming removed 4 bases from V and 8 bases from J; junction bases left unmatched: 0. CDR3 DNA: TGTGCCAGCAGTTGGGACAGGGGCTACACCTTC. Its translation: CASSWDRGYTF.

The chain has TRBV7-9 and TRBJ1-5, with 10 bases lining up with TRBD1. Germline V gene data show CDR1 as SEHNR and CDR2 as FQNEAQ (reference sequence). This CDR3 is built from 13 residues. V dropped 8 bases and J dropped 7; count of bases not matched to a gene: 5. CDR3 sequence reads: CASGDRGRQPQHF. The CDR3 DNA follows: TGTGCCAGCGGGGACAGGGGAAGACAGCCCCAGCATTTT.

V usage is TRBV19 and J usage is TRBJ1-2, with 7 positions matching TRBD1. CDR3 length equals 13 residues. After removal of 6 bases from V and 4 bases from J, the junction contained 5 bases not matched to a gene. Germline V gene sequence: CDR1 LNHDA, CDR2 SQIVND (reference sequence). Here the CDR3 DNA reads TGTGCCAGTAGGACGACAGGGCCCTATGGCTACACCTTC. It is translated as CASRTTGPYGYTF.

This chain uses TRBV7-9 with TRBJ2-3; D unresolved. Between the trimmed V and J ends, which lost 0 bases and 5 bases, there was a span of 9 bases. The germline CDR1 and CDR2 sequences are SEHNR and FQNEAQ (reference sequence). The CDR3 length is 14 residues. The CDR3 here is CASSLATHQDTQYF. In DNA form, the CDR3 reads TGTGCCAGCAGCTTAGCCACTCACCAAGATACGCAGTATTTT.

V gene TRBV19 combines with J gene TRBJ2-4; 15 nucleotides match TRBD2. The germline CDR1 and CDR2 sequences are LNHDA and SQIVND (reference sequence). CDR3 length equals 17 residues. V trimming: 3 bases; J trimming: 6 bases; junction bases outside the gene matches: 6. In DNA form, the CDR3 reads TGTGCCAGTAGTATCGGACTAGCGGGGGGGATAGGAAACATTCAGTACTTC. It specifies CASSIGLAGGIGNIQYF.

V gene TRBV7-2 combines with J gene TRBJ1-5; D gene uncertain. The CDR3 covers 16 residues. The germline V gene has CDR1 SGHTA and CDR2 FQGNSA. V was pared by 2 bases and J by 3 bases, with 14 bases between. This chain's CDR3 is CASSLSLPGANQPQHF. In nucleotides, the CDR3 is TGTGCCAGCAGCTTAAGTCTTCCCGGAGCCAATCAGCCCCAGCATTTT.

The rearrangement links TRBV2 to TRBJ2-1; 9 positions agree with TRBD2. V was pared by 6 bases and J by 10 bases, with 4 bases of the junction left unmatched. This CDR3 contains 12 residues. Germline CDR1 is SNHLY and CDR2 is FYNNEI. CDR3 region: CASRRLADEQFF. CDR3 nucleotide sequence: TGTGCCAGCAGAAGACTAGCGGACGAGCAGTTCTTC.

The chain is built from TRBV2 and TRBJ1-1; D may be TRBD1 (6 bases). The germline V gene encodes CDR1 SNHLY and CDR2 FYNNEI. Trimming shortened V by 4 bases and J by 4 bases, and 16 bases separated the two germline ends. The CDR3 consists of 15 residues. The CDR3 DNA reads TGTGCCAGCAGTGGAGGGGGGGGCTCGGGCACTGAAGCTTTCTTT. It codes for CASSGGGGSGTEAFF. Full variable domain (remainder filled in from reference TRBV2 and TRBJ1-1): EPEVTQTPSHQVTQMGQEVILRCVPISNHLYFYWYRQILGQKVEFLVSFYNNEISEKSEIFDDQFSVERPDGSNFTLKIRSTKLEDSAMYFCASSGGGGSGTEAFFGQGTRLTVV.

This clone is a singleton in its sample. J is TRBJ2-3 and V is TRBV7-8, with 11 bases identical to TRBD1. The CDR3 has 15 residues. V trimming: 6 bases; J trimming: 8 bases; junction bases outside the gene matches: 10. Germline CDR1 is SGHVS and CDR2 is FQNEAQ. The CDR3 DNA reads as TGTGCCAGCAGGGAGGACAGGGGGCAAGGGGGTACGCAGTATTTT. As protein: CASREDRGQGGTQYF.

The chain combines TRBV7-2 with TRBJ1-3; TRBD1 agrees at 7 bases. Trimming took 5 bases from V and 8 from J; bases not matched to a gene: 18. This CDR3 contains 17 residues. Per germline, CDR1 SGHTA and CDR2 FQGNSA. CDR3 nucleotides: TGTGCCAGCAGCCCCTTGTGGGGTACAGGGGAGGTACACACCATATATTTT. It translates to CASSPLWGTGEVHTIYF.

The chain employs TRBV5-1 and TRBJ1-2; 7 nucleotides line up with TRBD1. J was trimmed by 3 bases and V by 4 bases; bases with no gene match: 9. This CDR3 has 15 amino acids. Germline V gene lookup returns CDR1 SGHRS and CDR2 YFSETQ. In nucleotides, the CDR3 is TGCGCCAGCAGCAGTGGACACGGACAGGACTATGGCTACACCTTC. Its translation is CASSSGHGQDYGYTF.

The chain joins TRBV7-8 to TRBJ2-1, with 9 bases identical to TRBD1. Unmatched junction bases numbered 6, after V lost 5 bases and J lost 4 bases. The germline V gene encodes CDR1 SGHVS and CDR2 FQNEAQ. The CDR3 totals 15 residues. The CDR3 region is CASSRGQGSYNEQFF. CDR3 in DNA: TGTGCCAGCAGCCGAGGACAGGGGTCGTACAATGAGCAGTTCTTC.

J is TRBJ1-5 and V is TRBV6-5; D is ambiguous. This CDR3 region has 15 residues. V was trimmed by 2 bases and J by 7 bases, leaving 15 bases between them. In germline, CDR1 is MNHEY, CDR2 SVGAGI. Here the CDR3 DNA reads TGTGCCAGCAGTTACGAGGCCGAAGTCCAGCAGCCCCAGCATTTT. The encoded protein is CASSYEAEVQQPQHF.

This clone was detected only once. This rearrangement joins TRBV11-3 to TRBJ1-1; no firm D call. The CDR3 extends over 13 amino acids. V was clipped by 3 bases and J by 3 bases, with 8 bases between them. Germline CDR1 SGHNT, CDR2 YENEEA. The CDR3 reads CASSFNGDTEAFF. The CDR3 DNA is TGTGCCAGCAGCTTTAACGGGGACACTGAAGCTTTCTTT.

The rearrangement links TRBV14 to TRBJ2-7, with D maybe TRBD2 (5 bases). From germline, CDR1 is SGHDN and CDR2 FVKESK. V was pared by 4 bases and J by 2 bases, with 15 bases between. The CDR3 spans 15 residues. The CDR3, as DNA: TGTGCCAGCAGCCCCTGGGAGCAGGCAACCTACGAGCAGTACTTC. Translation: CASSPWEQATYEQYF.

This clone was found once. The chain uses TRBV6-2 or TRBV6-3 and TRBJ2-5; D might be TRBD1 (6 bases). Germline loops: CDR1 MNHEY, CDR2 SVGEGT. Trimming cost V 4 bases and J 5 bases, with 20 bases left between them. The CDR3 is 16 residues long. CDR3 sequence: CASSSPNTGTRETQYF. CDR3 in DNA: TGTGCCAGCAGTTCACCAAATACAGGGACACGGGAGACCCAGTACTTC.

About this clone itself: The sample holds other DNA sequences that translate to the same CDR3. V gene TRBV25-1 combines with J gene TRBJ2-2, with TRBD2 as a possible D gene (5 bases). Germline V gene sequence: CDR1 MGHDK, CDR2 SYGVNS. There are 16 residues in the CDR3. V was shortened by 4 bases and J by 6 bases, with 18 bases between the two germline ends. The CDR3 loop reads CASSGVSGGASGELFF. The DNA of the CDR3 is TGTGCCAGCAGTGGGGTGTCAGGAGGCGCATCCGGGGAGCTGTTTTTT.

The chain recombines TRBV5-6 with TRBJ1-1; D remains unclear. Germline assignment: CDR1 SGHDT and CDR2 YYEEEE. This CDR3 contains 13 residues. Trimming left V 2 bases short and J 0 bases short, with 5 bases between. For the CDR3, the DNA is TGTGCCAGCAGCTTATCAGTGAACACTGAAGCTTTCTTT. Translating it yields CASSLSVNTEAFF.

This clone occurred a few times. The rearrangement links TRBV6-1 to TRBJ2-2; 8 nucleotides line up with TRBD2. This CDR3 has 17 residues. J lost 4 bases, V lost 4 bases, and 11 bases had no gene match. Germline V lookup: CDR1 MNHNS, CDR2 SASEGT. This CDR3 reads CASSAPPAGGLTGELFF. CDR3 bases: TGTGCCAGCAGTGCTCCTCCCGCGGGGGGTCTCACCGGGGAGCTGTTTTTT.

This chain joins TRBV9 and TRBJ1-1; D perhaps matches TRBD1 (6 bases). Trimming stripped 0 bases from V and 8 bases from J, with 11 bases between. Germline V gene data show CDR1 as SGDLS and CDR2 as YYNGEE. The CDR3 is 13 amino acids. CDR3 residues: CASSVDPRGEAFF. CDR3 nucleotides: TGTGCCAGCAGCGTAGATCCCAGGGGCGAAGCTTTCTTT.

The J gene is TRBJ1-5, the V gene TRBV7-9; D is unclear. V lost 5 bases to trimming and J lost 4 bases, with 6 bases between them. Germline CDR1 SEHNR, CDR2 FQNEAQ (reference sequence). This CDR3 has 12 residues. This CDR3 reads CASSTSNQPQHF. The CDR3 DNA reads as TGTGCCAGCAGCACCAGTAATCAGCCCCAGCATTTT.